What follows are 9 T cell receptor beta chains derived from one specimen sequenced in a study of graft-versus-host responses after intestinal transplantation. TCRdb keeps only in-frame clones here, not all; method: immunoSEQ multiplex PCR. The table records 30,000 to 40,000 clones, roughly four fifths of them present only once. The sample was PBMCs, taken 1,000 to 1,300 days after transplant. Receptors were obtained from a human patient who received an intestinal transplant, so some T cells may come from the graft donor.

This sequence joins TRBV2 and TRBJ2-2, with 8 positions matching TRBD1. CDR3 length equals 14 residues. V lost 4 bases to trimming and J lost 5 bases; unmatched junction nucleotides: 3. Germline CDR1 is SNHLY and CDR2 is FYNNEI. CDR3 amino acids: CASSGTGRTGELFF. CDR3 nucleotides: TGTGCCAGCAGTGGGACAGGGAGAACCGGGGAGCTGTTTTTT.

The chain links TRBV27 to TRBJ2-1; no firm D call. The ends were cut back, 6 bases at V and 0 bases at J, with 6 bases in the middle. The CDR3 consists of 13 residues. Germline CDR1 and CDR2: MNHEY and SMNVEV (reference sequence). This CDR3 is CASSGYSYNEQFF. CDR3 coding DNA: TGTGCCAGCAGCGGGTACTCCTACAATGAGCAGTTCTTC.

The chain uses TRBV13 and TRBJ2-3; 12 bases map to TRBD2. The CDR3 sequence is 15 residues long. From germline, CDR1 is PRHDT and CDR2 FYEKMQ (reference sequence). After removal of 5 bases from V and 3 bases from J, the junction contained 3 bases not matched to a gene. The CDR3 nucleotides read TGTGCCAGCAGCCGAGGACTAGCGGGGACAGATACGCAGTATTTT. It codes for CASSRGLAGTDTQYF. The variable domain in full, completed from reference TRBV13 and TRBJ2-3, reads AAGVIQSPRHLIKEKRETATLKCYPIPRHDTVYWYQQGPGQDPQFLISFYEKMQSDKGSIPDRFSAQQFSDYHSELNMSSLELGDSALYFCASSRGLAGTDTQYFGPGTRLTVL.

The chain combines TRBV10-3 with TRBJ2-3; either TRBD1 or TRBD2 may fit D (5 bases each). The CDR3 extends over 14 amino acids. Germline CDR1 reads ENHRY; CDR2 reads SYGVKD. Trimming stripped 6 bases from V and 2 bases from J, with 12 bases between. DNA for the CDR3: TGTGCCATCAGACGTCCAGGGACCACAGATACGCAGTATTTT. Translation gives CAIRRPGTTDTQYF.

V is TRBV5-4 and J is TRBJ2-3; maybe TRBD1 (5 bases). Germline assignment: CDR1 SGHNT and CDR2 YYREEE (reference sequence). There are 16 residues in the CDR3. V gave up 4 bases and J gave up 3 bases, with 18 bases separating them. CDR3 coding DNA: TGTGCCAGCAGCCCCCAGGGCATTAAGAATACAGATACGCAGTATTTT. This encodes CASSPQGIKNTDTQYF.

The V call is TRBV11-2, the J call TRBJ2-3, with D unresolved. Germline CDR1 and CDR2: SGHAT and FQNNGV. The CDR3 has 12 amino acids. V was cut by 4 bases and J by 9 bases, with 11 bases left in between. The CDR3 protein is CASSSALGTQYF. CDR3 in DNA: TGTGCCAGCAGCTCGGCGTTAGGAACGCAGTATTTT.

CDR3 in amino acids: CASSPRKLADRGGYTF. The CDR3 coding sequence is TGTGCCAGCTCACCACGGAAGCTGGCGGATAGGGGAGGCTACACCTTC. This chain connects TRBV18 to TRBJ1-2, with D possibly being TRBD1 (5 bases). CDR3 length: 16 amino acids. Germline CDR1 and CDR2: KGHSH and LQKENI. Trimming took off 1 base at V and 8 bases at J, with 20 bases between the two ends. Looking up the rest from reference TRBV18 and TRBJ1-2 gives the full variable domain: NAGVMQNPRHLVRRRGQEARLRCSPMKGHSHVYWYRQLPEEGLKFMVYLQKENIIDESGMPKERFSAEFPKEGPSILRIQQVVRGDSAAYFCASSPRKLADRGGYTFGSGTRLTVV.

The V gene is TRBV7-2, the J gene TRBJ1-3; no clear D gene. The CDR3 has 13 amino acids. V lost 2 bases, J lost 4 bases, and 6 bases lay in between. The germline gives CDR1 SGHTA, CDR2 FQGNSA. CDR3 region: CASSLNFGNTIYF. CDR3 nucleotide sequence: TGTGCCAGCAGCTTAAATTTCGGAAACACCATATATTTT.

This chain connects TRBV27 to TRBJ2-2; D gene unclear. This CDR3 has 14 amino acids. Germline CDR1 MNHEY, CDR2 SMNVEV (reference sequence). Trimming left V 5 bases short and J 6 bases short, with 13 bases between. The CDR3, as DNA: TGTGCCAGCAGTGACGGCACCTGGGCCGGGGAGCTGTTTTTT. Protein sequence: CASSDGTWAGELFF.